This TCR beta chain was obtained from a study of cytomegalovirus exposure and HLA in healthy donors. It was with 60 Vbeta and 13 Jbeta primers that the PCR ran. Profiling relied on immunoSEQ multiplex PCR, and the TCRdb table lists in-frame clones only, not all of them. The table counts tens of thousands of clones; over 5.5% lies in the top ten. Looked up from germline, CDR1 is MNHNY and CDR2 is SVGAGI (reference sequence). This CDR3 spans 12 amino acids. Trimming took off 6 bases at V and 2 bases at J, with 8 bases between the two ends. The sequence was obtained from a human donor in good health. V usage is TRBV6-6 and J usage is TRBJ2-7; D gene ambiguous. Sequenced: PBMCs. CDR3 amino acids: CASSTSAYEQYF. The CDR3 DNA reads TGTGCCAGCAGCACCTCAGCCTACGAGCAGTACTTC.